This TCR beta chain appears in the sequencing data of a study of a mutant IDH1 vaccine in newly diagnosed glioma. Study-wide background: Most patients had radiochemotherapy with temozolomide before enrollment; others had one alone. Study results and limitations: Induction of immune responses by the vaccine occurred in 85% to 95% of patients.

Germline V gene sequence: CDR1 SGHRS, CDR2 YFSETQ. This CDR3 has 14 residues. Trimming at V came to 4 bases and at J to 7 bases, leaving 4 bases not matched to a gene. Turning to this clone: Its antigen is currently unknown.

Noted time point: week 5, during vaccination. The study gave 300 ug of mutant IDH1 20-mer peptide per vaccine dose, with topical imiquimod. Produced via immunoSEQ multiplex PCR; TCRdb's table is partial and in-frame only. This sample carries 45,000 to 60,000 clones, over 75% of them seen once, and the ten largest clones take about 5.2%. V and J are TRBV5-1 and TRBJ1-4; TRBD1 matches at 10 bases. This TCR came from a man in his fifties or sixties with glioma. This material consisted of PBMCs, taken from a glioma patient whose treatment included an IDH1 peptide vaccine. The CDR3 bases are TGCGCCAGCAGCCCGACAGGGGGCGGTGAAAAACTGTTTTTT. It is translated as CASSPTGGGEKLFF.